This T cell receptor beta chain is drawn from a study of shared clonotypes between healthy human individuals. Repertoires were generated with immunoSEQ multiplex PCR, while TCRdb's copy carries only in-frame clones and drops some. This sample yields millions of clones, of which roughly 94% are seen a single time; about 0.13% belongs to the top ten. About this clone itself: What it binds is not known.

This CDR3 is built from 14 residues. The V and J ends lost 1 base and 2 bases respectively, with 12 bases between them. Per germline, CDR1 GTSNPN and CDR2 SVGIG (reference sequence). Study-wide results and caveats: Sorted-subset sequencing was shown by rarefaction to be incomplete despite large depth.

The gene calls are TRBV30 and TRBJ2-7; D is ambiguous. The sequenced sample was naive CD4+ T cells sorted from blood. Subset reported: CD45RA+ positively selected. This clonotype was obtained from a man between 18 and 35 years old in good health. This CDR3 is CAWSDSKRTYEQYF. The DNA for the CDR3 is TGTGCCTGGAGTGACTCAAAACGAACCTACGAGCAGTACTTC.